The next 29 T cell receptor beta chains were all read from a single sample in a study of a mutant IDH1 vaccine in newly diagnosed glioma. Assay used: immunoSEQ multiplex PCR; TCRdb lists only in-frame clones, some missing. Among around 56,000 clones listed, 80% to 90% were seen once. Specified time point: week 23, last vaccination. Topical imiquimod was applied with each vaccine dose, which held 300 ug of mutant IDH1 20-mer peptide. Antigens of these TCRs are unknown. This specimen was PBMCs, taken from a glioma patient whose treatment included an IDH1 peptide vaccine. These receptors came from a woman in her forties with glioma. Some clones in this sample may be carry-over from other donors' samples.

The chain has TRBV2 and TRBJ1-2; D not resolved. This CDR3 is 12 amino acids long. Germline V gene sequence: CDR1 SNHLY, CDR2 FYNNEI. The V and J ends lost 2 bases and 13 bases respectively, with 14 bases between them. The CDR3 DNA reads as TGTGCCAGCAGTGAATATTCGGACCTTGCCACCTTC. It translates to CASSEYSDLATF.

The CDR3 loop reads CASRSTGFAGNTIYF. The CDR3 region has the DNA TGTGCCAGCAGGTCTACAGGGTTCGCAGGAAACACCATATATTTT. The chain recombines TRBV6-5 with TRBJ1-3; a weak D match, TRBD1 (6 bases). Germline V CDR1 and CDR2: MNHEY, SVGAGI. Trimming took off 6 bases at V and 4 bases at J, with 16 bases between the two ends. The CDR3 is 15 residues long.

The genes are TRBV5-4 and TRBJ1-2; 9 nucleotides line up with TRBD1. CDR1 is SGHNT, CDR2 YYREEE, per germline (reference sequence). There are 16 residues in the CDR3. J was trimmed by 7 bases and V by 0 bases; bases with no gene match: 10. This CDR3 reads CASSLGGQGESAGYTF. For the CDR3, the DNA is TGTGCCAGCAGCTTGGGGGGACAGGGAGAATCCGCTGGCTACACCTTC.

The chain couples TRBV12-5 to TRBJ2-5; the match to TRBD2 covers 12 bases. Losses at the gene ends were 6 bases for V and 5 bases for J; bases not matched to a gene: 7. Germline assignment: CDR1 LGHNT and CDR2 FRNRAP. The CDR3 is 15 residues long. Here the CDR3 DNA reads TGTGCTAGTGGCCAAGGACTAGCGGGGCGGGAGACCCAGTACTTC. This gives the protein CASGQGLAGRETQYF.

The V gene is TRBV29-1, the J gene TRBJ1-2; D ambiguous. There are 14 residues in the CDR3. V shed 4 bases and J shed 8 bases, with 20 bases lying between them. Germline V gene lookup returns CDR1 SQVTM and CDR2 ANQGSEA. The DNA of the CDR3 is TGCAGCGTTGCCCCAAAGGTAGGGCCCGGAGGCTACACCTTC. Translation: CSVAPKVGPGGYTF.

V gene TRBV4-1 combines with J gene TRBJ1-6; D remains unclear. Germline V gives CDR1 MGHRA, CDR2 YSYEKL. Between the trimmed V and J ends, which lost 0 bases and 10 bases, there was a span of 16 bases. CDR3 length equals 16 residues. CDR3 sequence (DNA): TGCGCCAGCAGCCAAGATGAGGCGGGTTCTGGCTCACCCCTCCACTTT. This sequence encodes CASSQDEAGSGSPLHF.

V is TRBV6-5 and J is TRBJ1-1; a weak D match, TRBD1 (5 bases). V was cut by 7 bases and J by 1 base, with 16 bases left in between. The CDR3 is made up of 15 amino acids. The germline V gene has CDR1 MNHEY and CDR2 SVGAGI. The DNA of the CDR3 is TGTGCCAGCACACAGGTTGGATGGGGGAACACTGAAGCTTTCTTT. This codes for CASTQVGWGNTEAFF.

This chain joins TRBV7-9 and TRBJ1-1, with D hard to call. The germline V and J ends were trimmed by 2 bases and 7 bases, with 14 bases remaining between them. The CDR3 is made up of 14 amino acids. Germline lookup yields CDR1 SEHNR and CDR2 FQNEAQ (reference sequence). The CDR3 DNA is TGTGCCAGCAGCTTAACGCTTGATTCATTTGAAGCTTTCTTT. The encoded protein is CASSLTLDSFEAFF.

The chain combines TRBV6-5 with TRBJ2-7; maybe TRBD2 (5 bases). The CDR3 extends over 14 amino acids. The germline CDR1 and CDR2 sequences are MNHEY and SVGAGI. Trimming took 6 bases from V and 4 from J, leaving 16 bases between them. The CDR3 sequence: CASSAGSMAYEQYF. The CDR3 DNA follows: TGTGCCAGCAGCGCGGGCTCTATGGCGTACGAGCAGTACTTC.

The chain is built from TRBV6-1 and TRBJ1-5; D not resolved. CDR1 and CDR2 (germline): MNHNS, SASEGT. The V end lost 0 bases, the J end lost 0 bases, and 6 bases lay between the germline ends. The CDR3 has 15 amino acids. For the CDR3, the DNA is TGTGCCAGCAGTGAAGCAAGTTATAGCAATCAGCCCCAGCATTTT. Translating it yields CASSEASYSNQPQHF.

The rearrangement links TRBV5-1 to TRBJ2-7, with 8 bases that match TRBD2. Germline loops: CDR1 SGHRS, CDR2 YFSETQ. This CDR3 has 15 residues. V lost 4 bases and J lost 0; bases outside the gene matches: 6. The CDR3 DNA sequence: TGCGCCAGCAGCGAGGCCGGGGGGGTCTCCTACGAGCAGTACTTC. This codes for CASSEAGGVSYEQYF.

This chain connects TRBV18 to TRBJ1-2; D is unclear. The CDR3 consists of 12 residues. Trimming took 5 bases from V and 8 from J, leaving 12 bases between them. Germline V gene data show CDR1 as KGHSH and CDR2 as LQKENI. CDR3 sequence reads: CASSVWAEGYTF. CDR3 in DNA: TGTGCCAGCTCAGTTTGGGCAGAAGGCTACACCTTC.

The gene calls are TRBV27 and TRBJ2-6; D ambiguous. The V end was cut by 2 bases, the J end by 2 bases, with 1 base between. In germline, CDR1 is MNHEY, CDR2 SMNVEV (reference sequence). This CDR3 comprises 13 residues. CDR3 nucleotides: TGTGCCAGCAGTTTAACTGGGGCCAACGTCCTGACTTTC. Protein product: CASSLTGANVLTF. Based on the CDR3 plus reference TRBV27 and TRBJ2-6, the full variable domain is EAQVTQNPRYLITVTGKKLTVTCSQNMNHEYMSWYRQDPGLGLRQIYYSMNVEVTDKGDVPEGYKVSRKEKRNFPLILESPSPNQTSLYFCASSLTGANVLTFGAGSRLTVL.

Only a few counts were recorded for this clone. This sequence joins TRBV7-9 and TRBJ2-2; D gene unclear. The V end lost 1 base, the J end lost 7 bases, and 13 bases lay between the germline ends. Germline V gives CDR1 SEHNR, CDR2 FQNEAQ (reference sequence). This CDR3 region has 15 residues. In nucleotides, the CDR3 is TGTGCCAGCAGCTTAGATGGGGTCGGCCTCGGGGAGCTGTTTTTT. It specifies CASSLDGVGLGELFF.

This clone was observed once. The chain carries TRBV2 and TRBJ1-6; no definite D call. Germline CDR1 and CDR2: SNHLY and FYNNEI. V was trimmed by 4 bases and J by 6 bases, leaving 16 bases between them. The CDR3 has 16 amino acids. In DNA, the CDR3 is TGTGCCAGCAGTGTGGGGATAGCGGCGGTTAATTCACCCCTCCACTTT. Translating it yields CASSVGIAAVNSPLHF.

This sequence joins TRBV10-2 and TRBJ2-7, with D perhaps TRBD1 or TRBD2 (6 bases each). The CDR3 is made up of 13 amino acids. Trimming took off 10 bases at V and 4 bases at J, with 17 bases between the two ends. Per the germline V gene, CDR1 is WSHSY and CDR2 is SAAADI. CDR3 coding DNA: TGCGCCACAGTCCAGGGGACTCCTTACGAGCAGTACTTC. It yields the protein CATVQGTPYEQYF.

The chain links TRBV15 to TRBJ2-1; 9 positions agree with TRBD2. With 3 bases clipped from V and 4 bases from J, the junction kept 4 bases outside the gene matches. This CDR3 contains 15 residues. CDR1 is LNHNV and CDR2 is YYDKDF in the germline V gene (reference sequence). Here the CDR3 reads CATSSLAGQYNEQFF. CDR3 sequence (DNA): TGTGCCACCAGCAGCCTAGCGGGGCAATACAATGAGCAGTTCTTC.

The chain uses TRBV7-9 and TRBJ1-1, with D tentatively TRBD1 (5 bases). Trimming took 5 bases from V and 8 from J, leaving 12 bases between them. The CDR3 runs 12 residues. Germline-derived CDR1 and CDR2 are SEHNR and FQNEAQ (reference sequence). CDR3 protein: CASSPPGDEAFF. In DNA form, the CDR3 reads TGTGCCAGCAGCCCACCCGGGGACGAAGCTTTCTTT.

V is TRBV2 and J is TRBJ2-1; no definite D call. Trimming took 0 bases from V and 6 from J, leaving 9 bases between them. The germline V gene encodes CDR1 SNHLY and CDR2 FYNNEI. The CDR3 extends over 14 amino acids. Here the CDR3 reads CASSEASLFNEQFF. CDR3 coding DNA: TGTGCCAGCAGTGAAGCGTCGCTTTTCAATGAGCAGTTCTTC.

This chain links TRBV27 with TRBJ1-1, with D unresolved. The CDR3 is 15 amino acids. V was cut by 5 bases and J by 0 bases, with 13 bases left in between. Germline-derived CDR1 and CDR2 are MNHEY and SMNVEV (reference sequence). CDR3 sequence: CASSLGGVLNTEAFF. Written as DNA, the CDR3 is TGTGCCAGCAGTCTAGGTGGAGTATTGAACACTGAAGCTTTCTTT.

This chain links TRBV19 with TRBJ2-2; D remains unclear. The germline gives CDR1 LNHDA, CDR2 SQIVND (reference sequence). CDR3 length equals 13 residues. Trimming stripped 9 bases from V and 0 bases from J, with 8 bases between. CDR3 amino acids: CASADANTGELFF. Written as DNA, the CDR3 is TGTGCCAGCGCGGATGCGAACACCGGGGAGCTGTTTTTT.

The V gene is TRBV2, the J gene TRBJ1-2; TRBD1 matches 7 bases. From germline, CDR1 is SNHLY and CDR2 FYNNEI. The ends lost 5 bases at V and 2 bases at J; junction bases unmatched: 5. The CDR3 is made up of 14 amino acids. CDR3 bases: TGTGCCAGCAGTCTAGAACAGGGGAACTATGGCTACACCTTC. Encoded protein: CASSLEQGNYGYTF.

The chain joins TRBV11-2 to TRBJ1-2; D remains ambiguous. Germline loops: CDR1 SGHAT, CDR2 FQNNGV. V was pared by 5 bases and J by 4 bases, with 14 bases between. The CDR3 has 14 residues. CDR3 protein: CASSPLTRSYGYTF. The DNA for the CDR3 is TGTGCCAGCAGCCCTCTAACAAGGAGCTATGGCTACACCTTC.

The genes are TRBV21-1 and TRBJ1-6; TRBD1 is taken as the D call from the table, unchecked against the DNA. TRBV21-1 is a known pseudogene. This CDR3 spans 17 amino acids. In DNA form, the CDR3 reads TGTGCCAGCAGCAAAGATGGGACAGCAATGGTCAATTCACCCCTCCACTTT. It is translated as CASSKDGTAMVNSPLHF.

The V and J genes are TRBV10-3 and TRBJ1-5; perhaps TRBD1 as D (6 bases). V was pared by 4 bases and J by 3 bases, with 10 bases between. Germline CDR1 and CDR2: ENHRY and SYGVKD. The CDR3 spans 14 residues. The CDR3 DNA reads TGTGCCATCAGTGGCCGGGACAACAATCAGCCCCAGCATTTT. This sequence encodes CAISGRDNNQPQHF.

The CDR3 nucleotides read TGTGCCAGCAGCCTTTTCGGGTCCCGGCGGGCTGAAGCTTTCTTT. Protein: CASSLFGSRRAEAFF. This chain joins TRBV6-5 and TRBJ1-1; D gene uncertain. CDR1 and CDR2 (germline): MNHEY, SVGAGI. The germline V and J ends were trimmed by 6 bases and 6 bases, with 20 bases remaining between them. The length of the CDR3 is 15 residues.

This clone was observed a single time. This chain uses TRBV5-4 with TRBJ2-5; TRBD2 agrees at 15 bases. CDR1 is SGHNT, CDR2 YYREEE, per germline (reference sequence). This CDR3 region has 15 residues. V was pared by 2 bases and J by 5 bases, with 1 base of the junction left unmatched. This chain's CDR3 is CASSFGTSGRETQYF. CDR3 nucleotides: TGTGCCAGCAGCTTTGGGACTAGCGGGAGGGAGACCCAGTACTTC.

V is TRBV4-2 and J is TRBJ2-2; 10 bases fit TRBD2. The CDR3 length is 15 residues. Germline CDR1 LGHNA, CDR2 YNFKEQ. With V trimmed by 10 bases and J by 2 bases, 7 bases remained unmatched. The CDR3 loop is CATLRTSGNTGELFF. CDR3 sequence (DNA): TGTGCCACCCTTAGGACTAGCGGTAACACCGGGGAGCTGTTTTTT.

The rearrangement joins TRBV7-9 to TRBJ1-2; D possibly corresponds to TRBD1 (6 bases). The CDR3 loop spans 14 amino acids. The V end was cut by 4 bases, the J end by 3 bases, with 12 bases between. Germline V lookup: CDR1 SEHNR, CDR2 FQNEAQ (reference sequence). In nucleotides, the CDR3 is TGTGCCAGCAGCTCCGGGGGGGGCGACTATGGCTACACCTTC. It translates to CASSSGGGDYGYTF.